Below, 25 T cell receptor beta chains from the same sample are listed, as sequenced in a study of PD-1 blockade in mismatch repair-deficient tumors. Time point of the sample: roughly 10-day in vitro stimulation with candidate neoantigen peptide 3. No antigen is known for these receptors. Profiled with immunoSEQ multiplex PCR; TCRdb holds only in-frame clones, not every one. In the table there are approximately 9,300 clones, about 89% of which are singletons. The sequenced sample was cells cultured in vitro, obtained from a patient treated with pembrolizumab. Every receptor here comes from an adult with mismatch repair-deficient cancer.

This chain connects TRBV5-1 to TRBJ1-2, with TRBD1 as a possible D gene (6 bases). The germline CDR1 and CDR2 sequences are SGHRS and YFSETQ. Trimming pared 0 bases from V and 1 base from J, leaving 13 bases between. The CDR3 totals 16 residues. The DNA for the CDR3 is TGCGCCAGCAGCTTGGAATTGGACAGTAATAACTATGGCTACACCTTC. It translates to CASSLELDSNNYGYTF.

The chain couples TRBV7-3 to TRBJ2-1; 7 nucleotides agree with TRBD2. The CDR3 covers 15 residues. In germline, CDR1 is SGHTA, CDR2 FQGTGA. With V trimmed by 2 bases and J by 4 bases, 5 bases remained unmatched. The chain's CDR3 is CASSLALAEYNEQFF. The DNA for the CDR3 is TGTGCCAGCAGCTTAGCCCTAGCGGAGTACAATGAGCAGTTCTTC.

The chain has TRBV4-1 and TRBJ1-5, with unresolved D. V lost 4 bases and J lost 5, with 15 bases in between. CDR3 length equals 15 residues. Germline CDR1 is MGHRA and CDR2 is YSYEKL. Here the CDR3 DNA reads TGCGCCAGCAGCCGCCAGACCGGGCCCTATCAGCCCCAGCATTTT. Translating it yields CASSRQTGPYQPQHF.

As for this clone: At one end, the junction sequence differs from germline, possibly due to a read error. J is TRBJ2-1 and V is TRBV7-7, with 11 bases fitting TRBD2. Germline V gives CDR1 SSHAT, CDR2 FNYEAQ (reference sequence). The CDR3 length is 14 residues. DNA for the CDR3: TGTGCTAGCAGCTTAGGGACTAGCGGCTATGAGCAGTTCTTC. It yields the protein CASSLGTSGYEQFF.

The chain uses TRBV4-1 and TRBJ1-1; D unresolved. The CDR3 runs to 11 residues. The germline V gene encodes CDR1 MGHRA and CDR2 YSYEKL. The V gene lost 5 bases and the J gene lost 6 bases, with 7 bases spanning the gap. The CDR3 sequence: CASSDGSEAFF. CDR3 DNA: TGCGCCAGCAGCGACGGATCTGAAGCTTTCTTT.

The chain recombines TRBV6-1 with TRBJ2-1; 8 nucleotides match TRBD2. The J segment lost 5 bases and the V segment lost 7 bases, leaving 4 bases of the junction unmatched. The length of the CDR3 is 13 residues. CDR1 and CDR2 from the germline V gene are MNHNS and SASEGT. The CDR3 nucleotides read TGTGCCAGCAAGGCGGGAGGCAACAATGAGCAGTTCTTC. This gives the protein CASKAGGNNEQFF.

This sequence joins TRBV4-1 and TRBJ1-4; D gene uncertain. The CDR3 is made up of 17 amino acids. CDR1 and CDR2 from the germline V gene are MGHRA and YSYEKL. Deletions cut 0 bases from V and 7 bases from J, with 18 bases between. The CDR3 nucleotides read TGCGCCAGCAGCCAAGAGCAAGGAGGACCAAGGACTGAAAAACTGTTTTTT. This codes for CASSQEQGGPRTEKLFF.

The gene calls are TRBV14 and TRBJ2-7, with D unresolved. Trimming removed 0 bases from V and 1 base from J, with 7 bases in between. CDR3 size: 14 residues. The germline V gene has CDR1 SGHDN and CDR2 FVKESK. The CDR3 region is CASSQEAVSYEQYF. CDR3 nucleotides: TGTGCCAGCAGCCAAGAAGCAGTATCCTACGAGCAGTACTTC.

The J gene is TRBJ2-7, the V gene TRBV27; no definite D call. Germline V lookup: CDR1 MNHEY, CDR2 SMNVEV (reference sequence). V was clipped by 6 bases and J by 5 bases, with 14 bases between them. The CDR3 covers 13 residues. The DNA for the CDR3 is TGTGCCAGCAGACCGAAAACCACAGACGAGCAGTACTTC. It yields the protein CASRPKTTDEQYF.

This clone was detected only once. V and J are TRBV27 and TRBJ2-3; D ambiguous. From germline, CDR1 is MNHEY and CDR2 SMNVEV (reference sequence). This CDR3 contains 13 residues. V lost 7 bases, J lost 0 bases, and 8 bases lay in between. The CDR3 region is CASKRTSTDTQYF. The CDR3 nucleotides are TGTGCCAGCAAACGCACTAGCACAGATACGCAGTATTTT.

The chain recombines TRBV5-1 with TRBJ1-1, with 8 bases identical to TRBD1. The CDR3 runs to 14 residues. CDR1 is SGHRS, CDR2 YFSETQ, per germline. With V trimmed by 4 bases and J by 6 bases, 8 bases remained unmatched. In DNA form, the CDR3 reads TGCGCCAGCAGCAGCGACAGGGGATCGTCTGAAGCTTTCTTT. Translation gives CASSSDRGSSEAFF.

The V gene is TRBV7-9, the J gene TRBJ1-2; 7 positions match TRBD1. CDR3 size: 16 residues. V was clipped by 1 base and J by 3 bases; unmatched bases: 8. The germline gives CDR1 SEHNR, CDR2 FQNEAQ (reference sequence). The CDR3 loop reads CASSLGGGQADYGYTF. For the CDR3, the DNA is TGTGCCAGCAGCTTAGGGGGAGGACAGGCCGACTATGGCTACACCTTC.

The rearrangement joins TRBV7-9 to TRBJ1-1; a weak D match, TRBD1 (5 bases). CDR3 length: 12 residues. In germline, CDR1 is SEHNR, CDR2 FQNEAQ (reference sequence). V was shortened by 4 bases and J by 6 bases, with 9 bases between the two germline ends. CDR3: CASSSQGSEAFF. In nucleotides, the CDR3 is TGTGCCAGCAGCTCCCAGGGCTCTGAAGCTTTCTTT.

The CDR3 DNA sequence: TGTGCCAGCTCCCCGGACAGGGAAGAGGACGGCTACACCTTC. It is translated as CASSPDREEDGYTF. V and J are TRBV18 and TRBJ1-2, with 8 bases lining up with TRBD1. Germline V gene sequence: CDR1 KGHSH, CDR2 LQKENI. This CDR3 region has 14 residues. V trimming: 6 bases; J trimming: 8 bases; junction bases outside the gene matches: 11. The complete variable domain, with remaining parts taken from reference TRBV18 and TRBJ1-2, reads NAGVMQNPRHLVRRRGQEARLRCSPMKGHSHVYWYRQLPEEGLKFMVYLQKENIIDESGMPKERFSAEFPKEGPSILRIQQVVRGDSAAYFCASSPDREEDGYTFGSGTRLTVV.

Written as DNA, the CDR3 is TGTGCCAGCAGGGGGACAACGCACTACAATGAGCAGTTCTTC. Protein: CASRGTTHYNEQFF. V gene TRBV28 combines with J gene TRBJ2-1; tentatively, D is TRBD1 (6 bases). Per germline, CDR1 MDHEN and CDR2 SYDVKM. V was pared by 6 bases and J by 3 bases, with 12 bases between. The CDR3 has 14 residues.

V is TRBV2 and J is TRBJ1-5, with TRBD1 matching 7 bases. Unmatched junction bases numbered 11, after V lost 10 bases and J lost 5 bases. The CDR3 spans 14 residues. Germline-derived CDR1 and CDR2 are SNHLY and FYNNEI. The CDR3, as DNA: TGTGCCACCCAGGGGGACCCCGGGGATCAGCCCCAGCATTTT. Translation: CATQGDPGDQPQHF.

This chain links TRBV18 with TRBJ2-1; 12 positions agree with TRBD2. The V and J ends lost 1 base and 8 bases, in that order; junction bases with no gene match: 9. CDR1 KGHSH and CDR2 LQKENI come from the germline V gene. The CDR3 consists of 17 residues. CDR3 region: CASSPLLAGGGRDEQFF. As DNA, the CDR3 is TGTGCCAGCTCACCACTCCTAGCGGGAGGGGGGCGCGATGAGCAGTTCTTC.

The V gene is TRBV15, the J gene TRBJ2-1, with 8 bases fitting TRBD2. The CDR3 length is 16 residues. The V and J ends lost 5 bases and 0 bases, in that order; junction bases with no gene match: 6. Per the germline V gene, CDR1 is LNHNV and CDR2 is YYDKDF (reference sequence). CDR3 region: CATSVGSGSSYNEQFF. CDR3 nucleotides: TGTGCCACCAGCGTGGGGAGCGGGAGCTCCTACAATGAGCAGTTCTTC.

The rearrangement joins TRBV6-6 to TRBJ1-2, with D maybe TRBD1 (5 bases). V shed 2 bases and J shed 8 bases, with 12 bases lying between them. Looked up from germline, CDR1 is MNHNY and CDR2 is SVGAGI (reference sequence). This CDR3 region has 13 residues. CDR3 residues: CASSYGAGRGYTF. The CDR3 coding sequence is TGTGCCAGCAGTTACGGCGCAGGGAGGGGCTACACCTTC.

This rearrangement joins TRBV9 to TRBJ1-3, with D unclear. The CDR3 is made up of 15 amino acids. Trimming removed 0 bases at V and 9 bases at J, with 16 bases between. Germline V gene data show CDR1 as SGDLS and CDR2 as YYNGEE. The CDR3 here is CASSVVSGASATIYF. CDR3 coding DNA: TGTGCCAGCAGCGTAGTGTCAGGAGCCTCTGCCACCATATATTTT. The variable domain in full, with the rest retrieved from reference TRBV9 and TRBJ1-3, is DSGVTQTPKHLITATGQRVTLRCSPRSGDLSVYWYQQSLDQGLQFLIQYYNGEERAKGNILERFSAQQFPDLHSELNLSSLELGDSALYFCASSVVSGASATIYFGEGSWLTVV.

The chain employs TRBV15 and TRBJ2-1; 7 nucleotides align to TRBD2. CDR1 and CDR2 from the germline V gene are LNHNV and YYDKDF (reference sequence). The CDR3 is made up of 15 amino acids. V gave up 6 bases and J gave up 6 bases; unmatched junction bases: 11. The CDR3 DNA sequence: TGTGCCACCAGTCGAAGGACTAGGCCCGTCAATGAGCAGTTCTTC. Its translation: CATSRRTRPVNEQFF.

The chain recombines TRBV25-1 with TRBJ1-6; 12 positions match TRBD1. Unmatched junction bases numbered 7, after V lost 3 bases and J lost 10 bases. Germline CDR1 and CDR2: MGHDK and SYGVNS. The CDR3 runs to 16 residues. The CDR3 reads CASSDPGQGAQSPLHF. As DNA, the CDR3 is TGTGCCAGCAGTGACCCGGGACAGGGGGCACAATCACCCCTCCACTTT.

The chain carries TRBV10-3 and TRBJ2-7; D remains ambiguous. The CDR3 has 13 amino acids. Trimming stripped 3 bases from V and 0 bases from J, with 6 bases between. Looked up from germline, CDR1 is ENHRY and CDR2 is SYGVKD. The CDR3 coding sequence is TGTGCCATCAGTGACTATAGCTCCTACGAGCAGTACTTC. The encoded protein is CAISDYSSYEQYF.

This chain links TRBV18 with TRBJ2-1, with 9 bases that match TRBD2. V shed 1 base, J shed 12 bases, and the junction held 7 bases outside the gene matches. CDR1 and CDR2 from the germline V gene are KGHSH and LQKENI. CDR3 length: 14 residues. Written as DNA, the CDR3 is TGTGCCAGCTCACCACGAGTAGCGGGAGATTGGCAGTTCTTC. This codes for CASSPRVAGDWQFF.

J is TRBJ2-7 and V is TRBV4-2, with 7 bases aligning to TRBD1. J lost 3 bases, V lost 4 bases, and 12 bases had no gene match. Germline values: CDR1 LGHNA, CDR2 YNFKEQ. CDR3 length: 16 amino acids. The DNA for the CDR3 is TGTGCCAGCAGCCTTTTTAGGACAGGAATAGGCTACGAGCAGTACTTC. Amino acid sequence: CASSLFRTGIGYEQYF.